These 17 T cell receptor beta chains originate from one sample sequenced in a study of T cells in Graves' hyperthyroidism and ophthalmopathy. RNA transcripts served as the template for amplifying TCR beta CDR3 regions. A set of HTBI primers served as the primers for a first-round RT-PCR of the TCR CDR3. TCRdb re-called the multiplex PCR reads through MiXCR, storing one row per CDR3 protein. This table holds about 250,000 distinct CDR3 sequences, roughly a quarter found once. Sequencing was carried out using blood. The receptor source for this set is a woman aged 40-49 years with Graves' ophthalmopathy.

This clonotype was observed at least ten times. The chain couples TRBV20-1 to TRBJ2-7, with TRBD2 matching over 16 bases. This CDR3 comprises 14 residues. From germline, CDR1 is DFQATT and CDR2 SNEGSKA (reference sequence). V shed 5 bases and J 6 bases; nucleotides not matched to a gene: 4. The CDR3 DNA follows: TGCAGTGCTTCGGGACTAGCGGGAGGGGGCGAGCAGTACTTC. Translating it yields CSASGLAGGGEQYF.

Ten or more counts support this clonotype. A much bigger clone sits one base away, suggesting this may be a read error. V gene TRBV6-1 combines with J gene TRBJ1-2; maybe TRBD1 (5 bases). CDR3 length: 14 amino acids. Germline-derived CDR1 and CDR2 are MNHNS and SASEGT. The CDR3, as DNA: TGTGCCAGCAGTGGATGGGTGGACAACTATAGCTACACCTTC. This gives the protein CASSGWVDNYSYTF.

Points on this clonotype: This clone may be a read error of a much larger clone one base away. The CDR3 loop is CVSSSGGIRSYEQYF. In DNA form, the CDR3 reads TGTGTCAGCAGTTCCGGGGGGATCCGCTCCTACGAGCAGTACTTC. The rearrangement uses TRBV3-1 and TRBJ2-7; 7 bases are shared with TRBD2. Germline CDR1 and CDR2: LGHDT and YNNKEL (reference sequence). The CDR3 sequence is 15 residues long.

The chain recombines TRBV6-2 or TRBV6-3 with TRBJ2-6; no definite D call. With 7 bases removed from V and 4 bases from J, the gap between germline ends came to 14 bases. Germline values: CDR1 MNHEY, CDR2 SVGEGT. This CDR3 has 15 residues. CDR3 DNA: TGTGCCAGCACCCAAAAGGCATCCGGGGCCAACGTCCTGACTTTC. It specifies CASTQKASGANVLTF.

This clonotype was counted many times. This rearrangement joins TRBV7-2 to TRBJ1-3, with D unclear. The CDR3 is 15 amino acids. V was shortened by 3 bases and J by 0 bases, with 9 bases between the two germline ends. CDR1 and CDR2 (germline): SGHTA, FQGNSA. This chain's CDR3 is CASSFPVSSGNTIYF. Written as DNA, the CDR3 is TGTGCCAGCAGCTTTCCAGTAAGCTCTGGAAACACCATATATTTT.

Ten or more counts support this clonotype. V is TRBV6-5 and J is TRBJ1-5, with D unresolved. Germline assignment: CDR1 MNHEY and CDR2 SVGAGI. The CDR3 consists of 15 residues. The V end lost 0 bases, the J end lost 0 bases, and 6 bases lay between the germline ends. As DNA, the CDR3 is TGTGCCAGCAGTTACTCACCCTATAGCAATCAGCCCCAGCATTTT. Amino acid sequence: CASSYSPYSNQPQHF.

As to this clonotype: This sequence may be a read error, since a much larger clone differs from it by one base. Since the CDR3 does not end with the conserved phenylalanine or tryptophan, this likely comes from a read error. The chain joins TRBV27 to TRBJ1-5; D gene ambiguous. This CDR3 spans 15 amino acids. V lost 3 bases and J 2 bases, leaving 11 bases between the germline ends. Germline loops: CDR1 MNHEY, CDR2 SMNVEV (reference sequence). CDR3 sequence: CASSLVGSGNQPQHL. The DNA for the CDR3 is TGTGCCAGCAGTTTGGTGGGTAGCGGCAATCAGCCCCAGCATCTT.

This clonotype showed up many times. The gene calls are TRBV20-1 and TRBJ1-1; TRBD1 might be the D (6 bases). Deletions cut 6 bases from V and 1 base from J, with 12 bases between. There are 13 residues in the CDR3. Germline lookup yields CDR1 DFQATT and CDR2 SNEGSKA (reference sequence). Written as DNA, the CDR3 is TGCAGTGCCAGTGGGGGCTGGAACACTGAAGCTTTCTTT. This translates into CSASGGWNTEAFF.

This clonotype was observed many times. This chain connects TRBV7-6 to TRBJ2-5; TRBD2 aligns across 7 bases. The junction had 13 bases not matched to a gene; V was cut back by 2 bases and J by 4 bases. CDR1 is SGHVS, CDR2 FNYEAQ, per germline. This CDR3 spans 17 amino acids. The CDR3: CASSLPWEGRGRETQYF. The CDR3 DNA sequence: TGTGCCAGCAGCTTACCTTGGGAGGGGCGGGGTAGAGAGACCCAGTACTTC.

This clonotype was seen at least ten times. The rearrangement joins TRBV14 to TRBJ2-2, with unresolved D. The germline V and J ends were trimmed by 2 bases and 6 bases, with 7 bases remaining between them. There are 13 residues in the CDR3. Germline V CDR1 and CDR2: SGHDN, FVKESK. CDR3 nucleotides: TGTGCCAGCAGCCAAACTGTAGCCGGGGAGCTGTTTTTT. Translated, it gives CASSQTVAGELFF.

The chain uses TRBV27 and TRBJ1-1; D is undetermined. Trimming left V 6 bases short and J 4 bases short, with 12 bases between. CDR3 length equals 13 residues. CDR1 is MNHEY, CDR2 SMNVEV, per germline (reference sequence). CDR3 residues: CASRILLGTEAFF. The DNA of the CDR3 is TGTGCCAGCAGAATACTGCTGGGCACTGAAGCTTTCTTT.

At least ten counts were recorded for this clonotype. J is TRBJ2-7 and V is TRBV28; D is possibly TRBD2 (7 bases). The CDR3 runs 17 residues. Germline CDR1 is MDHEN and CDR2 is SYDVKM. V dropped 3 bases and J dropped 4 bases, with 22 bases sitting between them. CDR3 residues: CASSLAGAASPGYEQYF. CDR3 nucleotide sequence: TGTGCCAGCAGTTTGGCGGGGGCAGCAAGCCCCGGGTACGAGCAGTACTTC.

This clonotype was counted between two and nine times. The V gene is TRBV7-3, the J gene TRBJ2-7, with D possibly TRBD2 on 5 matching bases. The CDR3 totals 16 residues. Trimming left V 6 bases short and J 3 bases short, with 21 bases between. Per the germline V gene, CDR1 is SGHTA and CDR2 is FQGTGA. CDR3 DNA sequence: TGTGCCAGCAGGAGCACCGACTGGCGGGCGGTCTACGAGCAGTACTTC. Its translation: CASRSTDWRAVYEQYF.

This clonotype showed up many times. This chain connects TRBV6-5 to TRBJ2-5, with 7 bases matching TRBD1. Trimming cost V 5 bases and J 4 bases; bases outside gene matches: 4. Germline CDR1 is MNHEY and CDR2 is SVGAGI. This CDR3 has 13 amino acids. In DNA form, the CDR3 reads TGTGCCAGCAGTCCCAACAGGGGAGAGACCCAGTACTTC. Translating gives CASSPNRGETQYF.

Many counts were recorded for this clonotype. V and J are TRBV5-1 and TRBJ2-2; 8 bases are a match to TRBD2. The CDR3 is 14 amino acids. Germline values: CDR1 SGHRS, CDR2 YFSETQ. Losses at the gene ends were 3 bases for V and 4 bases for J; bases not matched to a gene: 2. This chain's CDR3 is CASSSGLATGELFF. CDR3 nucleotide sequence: TGCGCCAGCAGCTCAGGACTAGCCACCGGGGAGCTGTTTTTT.

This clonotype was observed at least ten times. CDR3: CASSVTEKSSYNSPLHF. As DNA, the CDR3 is TGCGCCAGCAGCGTTACAGAGAAGAGCTCCTATAATTCACCCCTCCACTTT. The chain combines TRBV5-1 with TRBJ1-6; D gene uncertain. The CDR3 has 17 amino acids. V shed 4 bases and J shed 0 bases, with 14 bases lying between them. Germline-derived CDR1 and CDR2 are SGHRS and YFSETQ.

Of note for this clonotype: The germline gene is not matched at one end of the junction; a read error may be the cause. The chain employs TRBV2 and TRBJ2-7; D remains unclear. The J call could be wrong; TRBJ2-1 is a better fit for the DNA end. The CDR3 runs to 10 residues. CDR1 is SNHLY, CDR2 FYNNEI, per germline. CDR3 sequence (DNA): TGTGACAGCAGTGGTGGCGAGCAGTTCTTC. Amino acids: CDSSGGEQFF.